Listed below are T cell receptor beta chains from one sample, sequenced in a study of T cells after yellow fever vaccination. MiXCR, run by TCRdb on the 5' RACE reads, gives a single entry per CDR3 protein. The sample yields some 220,000 distinct CDR3 sequences, roughly 3% seen once. This specimen consisted of CD4+ T cells sorted from PBMCs, obtained 10 days after the yellow fever booster vaccination. The receptors here all came from a man between 18 and 29 years old who received the YFV17D yellow fever vaccine. CDR3s include the opening cysteine and the closing phenylalanine or tryptophan. A D gene is named only where the DNA matches it firmly. Clone size is given for some rows only: seen once, a few or many times, or a class if the clone is expanded.

j_call d_call clone_size v_call cdr3_aa cdr3_nt
TRBJ1-5 TRBD1 - TRBV5-1 CASSLGTGYQPQHF TGCGCCAGCAGCTTGGGGACAGGGTATCAGCCCCAGCATTTT
TRBJ1-5 - many TRBV11-2 CASSLRGSTQPQHF TGTGCCAGCAGCTTGAGGGGGTCTACTCAGCCCCAGCATTTT
TRBJ2-1 - many TRBV5-1 CASSLERDTRPGDEQFF TGCGCCAGCAGCTTGGAACGGGACACGCGTCCCGGGGATGAGCAGTTCTTC
TRBJ1-2 - many TRBV15 CATSREAGDYGYTF TGTGCCACCAGCAGAGAAGCAGGGGACTATGGCTACACCTTC
TRBJ2-2 - many TRBV27 CASTPRVGTGELFF TGTGCCAGCACCCCGAGAGTCGGTACCGGGGAGCTGTTTTTT
TRBJ2-3 - many TRBV25-1 CASRRRVTDTQYF TGTGCCAGCAGACGCAGGGTGACAGATACGCAGTATTTT
TRBJ1-2 - many TRBV5-1 CASSLDRMADYGYTF TGCGCCAGCAGCTTGGATCGGATGGCAGACTATGGCTACACCTTC
TRBJ2-7 TRBD1 few TRBV6-1 CASILPGQGATYEQYF TGTGCCAGCATCCTCCCAGGACAGGGGGCGACCTACGAGCAGTACTTC
TRBJ1-4 - - TRBV20-1 CSARDGGGAGEKLFF TGCAGTGCTAGAGACGGGGGGGGCGCAGGCGAAAAACTGTTTTTT
TRBJ2-5 - few TRBV7-2 CASSFTAEGETQYF TGTGCCAGCAGCTTCACCGCCGAAGGGGAGACCCAGTACTTC
TRBJ2-2 TRBD2 many TRBV20-1 CSASSGGALLNTGELFF TGCAGTGCTAGTAGCGGGGGGGCCCTTCTTAACACCGGGGAGCTGTTTTTT
TRBJ1-1 TRBD1 - TRBV4-3 CASSQVGMGQGLSEAFF TGCGCCAGCAGCCAAGTGGGAATGGGACAGGGTTTGTCTGAAGCTTTCTTT
TRBJ1-1 TRBD1 many TRBV11-2 CASSQDRVNTEAFF TGTGCCAGCAGCCAGGACAGGGTTAACACTGAAGCTTTCTTT
TRBJ1-2 - few TRBV20-1 CSAREGGQGYGYTF TGCAGTGCTAGAGAAGGGGGGCAGGGGTATGGCTACACCTTC
TRBJ2-2 - few TRBV18 CASSPRGLSKVAGELFF TGTGCCAGCTCACCACGGGGACTCAGTAAAGTGGCCGGGGAGCTGTTTTTT
TRBJ2-5 - many TRBV28 CASSFKGGARETQYF TGTGCCAGCAGTTTCAAGGGGGGCGCCCGGGAGACCCAGTACTTC
TRBJ2-1 TRBD1 few TRBV12-3/TRBV12-4 CASRKTGDPTYNEQFF TGTGCCAGCAGGAAGACAGGGGACCCTACCTACAATGAGCAGTTCTTC
TRBJ1-6 - many TRBV6-5 CASNPRQETYNSPLHF TGTGCCAGCAATCCCCGACAGGAGACCTATAATTCACCCCTCCACTTT
TRBJ1-2 TRBD1 - TRBV5-6 CASSSPGTGVHGYTF TGTGCCAGCAGCTCCCCCGGGACAGGGGTCCACGGCTACACCTTC
TRBJ2-5 TRBD2 - TRBV6-2/TRBV6-3 CASSYRTSGQTQYF TGTGCCAGCAGTTACAGGACTAGCGGACAGACCCAGTACTTC
TRBJ1-6 TRBD1 - TRBV11-2 CASSTVQGANNSPLHF TGTGCCAGCAGCACGGTGCAGGGGGCAAATAATTCACCCCTCCACTTT
TRBJ2-1 - few TRBV2 CASSPSSYEQFF TGTGCCAGCAGCCCTAGCTCCTATGAGCAGTTCTTC
TRBJ1-6 - many TRBV18 CASSADSNNSPLHF TGTGCCAGCTCCGCGGACAGCAACAATTCACCCCTCCACTTT
TRBJ1-1 - few TRBV24-1 CATSDSFQENTEAFF TGTGCCACCAGTGATTCTTTTCAGGAGAACACTGAAGCTTTCTTT
TRBJ1-2 - many TRBV18 CASSPPDRNNYGYTF TGTGCCAGCTCACCACCCGACAGGAATAACTATGGCTACACCTTC
TRBJ2-2 TRBD1 few TRBV19 CASSNGQGVRGGELFF TGTGCCAGTAGTAACGGACAGGGAGTCAGGGGCGGGGAGCTGTTTTTT
TRBJ1-1 - - TRBV12-3/TRBV12-4 CASKWGRRGAIQSITEAFF TGTGCCAGTAAGTGGGGGAGGAGGGGCGCGATCCAGAGTATCACTGAAGCTTTCTTT
TRBJ2-2 - many TRBV6-5 CASTKLGVTGELFF TGTGCCAGCACTAAGTTGGGGGTAACCGGGGAGCTGTTTTTT
TRBJ2-1 TRBD2 many TRBV7-3 CASSLGLAGRNEQFF TGTGCCAGCAGCTTAGGACTAGCGGGGAGAAATGAGCAGTTCTTC
TRBJ1-1 - many TRBV7-2 CASSPFTVNTEAFF TGTGCCAGCAGCCCCTTTACAGTGAACACTGAAGCTTTCTTT
TRBJ2-1 TRBD2 few TRBV11-3 CASSAGLAGGTREQFF TGTGCCAGCAGCGCCGGACTAGCGGGGGGCACGCGTGAGCAGTTCTTC
TRBJ1-6 - many TRBV20-1 CSARGFRSSPLHF TGCAGTGCTAGGGGGTTTCGGAGTTCACCCCTCCACTTT
TRBJ2-2 - few TRBV7-2 CASSFRTVTGELFF TGTGCCAGCAGCTTCCGGACAGTGACCGGGGAGCTGTTTTTT
TRBJ1-1 - many TRBV5-1 CASSSGAALRAEAFF TGCGCCAGCAGCTCCGGGGCCGCCCTACGCGCTGAAGCTTTCTTT
TRBJ2-3 TRBD2 - TRBV7-9 CASSAGLAPDTQYF TGTGCCAGCAGCGCTGGACTAGCACCAGATACGCAGTATTTT
TRBJ1-2 - - TRBV7-9 CASSRAFSSYNYGYTF TGTGCCAGCAGCAGGGCGTTCAGTTCCTACAACTATGGCTACACCTTC
TRBJ1-2 - many TRBV4-3 CASSPRTQENYGYTF TGCGCCAGCAGCCCAAGGACCCAGGAGAACTATGGCTACACCTTC
TRBJ2-7 TRBD2 few TRBV11-2 CASSLWTSGGFYEQYF TGTGCCAGCAGCCTCTGGACTAGCGGGGGATTTTACGAGCAGTACTTC
TRBJ2-1 TRBD2 few TRBV6-2/TRBV6-3 CASSPGTSPYNEQFF TGTGCCAGCAGTCCGGGGACTAGCCCCTACAATGAGCAGTTCTTC
TRBJ2-3 - many TRBV7-9 CASSNSYSTDTQYF TGTGCCAGCAGCAACAGTTATAGCACAGATACGCAGTATTTT
TRBJ2-1 - - TRBV30 CAWSVQVTSEQFF TGTGCCTGGAGTGTGCAAGTCACAAGTGAGCAGTTCTTC
TRBJ2-4 TRBD2 many TRBV7-2 CASSLWGPSGVAGNIQYF TGTGCCAGCAGCTTATGGGGCCCCTCGGGGGTAGCGGGAAACATTCAGTACTTC
TRBJ2-1 TRBD2 - TRBV7-2 CASSSKSLAGGLYSYNEQFF TGTGCCAGCAGCTCAAAGAGCCTAGCGGGGGGTCTATACTCCTACAATGAGCAGTTCTTC
TRBJ1-5 - many TRBV10-3 CAISPTNQPQHF TGTGCCATCAGCCCAACAAATCAGCCCCAGCATTTT
TRBJ2-5 - few TRBV29-1 CSVRQAQETQYF TGCAGCGTGAGACAGGCTCAAGAGACCCAGTACTTC
TRBJ1-2 - many TRBV7-2 CASRNQGTLLYGYTF TGTGCCAGCAGGAATCAGGGGACGCTCCTTTATGGCTACACCTTC
TRBJ2-1 TRBD2 few TRBV7-2 CASSARGGSYNEQFF TGTGCCAGCAGCGCGCGGGGGGGATCCTACAATGAGCAGTTCTTC
TRBJ1-1 - many TRBV7-8 CASSPFPEVNTEAFF TGTGCCAGCAGCCCATTCCCTGAGGTGAACACTGAAGCTTTCTTT
TRBJ1-5 - many TRBV7-8 CASSLGGTSGGPQHF TGTGCCAGCAGCTTAGGCGGGACCTCTGGGGGGCCCCAGCATTTT
TRBJ2-3 - many TRBV10-3 CAISEGTSDTQYF TGTGCCATCAGTGAAGGTACCTCAGATACGCAGTATTTT
TRBJ2-7 - - TRBV20-1 CSATQVLSYEQYF TGCAGTGCTACACAGGTTCTGTCCTACGAGCAGTACTTC
TRBJ2-1 - many TRBV20-1 CSASPPTVNEQFF TGCAGTGCTAGCCCACCTACAGTCAATGAGCAGTTCTTC
TRBJ1-2 TRBD1 many TRBV7-9 CASSPGQGILTGGYTF TGTGCCAGCAGCCCCGGACAGGGAATATTAACCGGTGGCTACACCTTC
TRBJ2-3 - - TRBV20-1 CSARRQLILTDTQYF TGCAGTGCTAGGAGACAACTGATACTCACAGATACGCAGTATTTT
TRBJ2-1 - many TRBV7-3 CASSSLSGTGTYNEQFF TGTGCCAGCAGCTCCCTGTCCGGGACGGGGACATACAATGAGCAGTTCTTC
TRBJ2-3 - many TRBV7-9 CASSLRWGGIADTQYF TGTGCCAGCAGCTTAAGGTGGGGGGGCATCGCAGATACGCAGTATTTT
TRBJ1-5 - few TRBV21-1 CASSKGTEDHQPQHF TGTGCCAGCAGCAAAGGGACTGAGGACCATCAGCCCCAGCATTTT
TRBJ2-5 TRBD2 - TRBV4-3 CASSQDPMAGGETQYF TGCGCCAGCAGCCAAGATCCAATGGCGGGGGGAGAGACCCAGTACTTC
TRBJ2-7 TRBD2 many TRBV10-3 CAISPYQRGSSYEQYF TGTGCCATCAGTCCTTATCAGCGGGGAAGCTCCTACGAGCAGTACTTC
TRBJ2-1 - many TRBV4-1 CASSQGLLGTNEQFF TGCGCCAGCAGCCAAGGGCTCCTCGGTACGAATGAGCAGTTCTTC